Listed here is a single T cell receptor (beta chain). The entry originates in a study of T cell changes during pregnancy in multiple sclerosis. Per the germline V gene, CDR1 is SNHLY and CDR2 is FYNNEI. Trimming cost V 4 bases and J 4 bases, with 15 bases left between them. The length of the CDR3 is 15 residues. TCRdb's copy holds only in-frame clones and misses some; the assay was immunoSEQ multiplex PCR. The table has roughly 120,000 clones, roughly 92% seen once. The receptor was derived from a female donor with multiple sclerosis, enrolled in a pregnancy study. The material was peripheral blood, obtained before pregnancy. The V gene is TRBV2, the J gene TRBJ2-3; possibly TRBD2 for D (6 bases). The CDR3 is CASSGRGRYADTQYF. In nucleotides, the CDR3 is TGTGCCAGCAGTGGGAGAGGGAGGTACGCAGATACGCAGTATTTT.